The 21 T cell receptor beta chains below all came from one sample that was sequenced in a study of beta chain features in type 1 diabetes. What was sequenced were expressed TCRB transcripts, since all of the isolated RNA had been reverse transcribed. Here immunoSEQ multiplex PCR was the method, and the copy in TCRdb shows in-frame clones only, minus some. The sample contains 120,000 to 150,000 clones, roughly 50% of which appear only once. Sequenced input: Tregs from blood. Every receptor here comes from a man aged 18 to 29 in good health.

This clone was counted once. The J gene is TRBJ2-7, the V gene TRBV30, with 8 bases matching TRBD2. CDR1 GTSNPN and CDR2 SVGIG come from the germline V gene (reference sequence). CDR3 length equals 13 residues. The V and J ends lost 5 bases and 6 bases, in that order; junction bases with no gene match: 9. The CDR3 spells CAWGPGLEFEQYF. CDR3 coding DNA: TGTGCCTGGGGGCCGGGACTAGAATTCGAGCAGTACTTC.

V is TRBV5-1 and J is TRBJ2-3, with D uncertain. The CDR3 runs 12 residues. Germline CDR1 reads SGHRS; CDR2 reads YFSETQ. Trimming removed 2 bases at V and 3 bases at J, with 4 bases between. The CDR3 DNA is TGCGCCAGCAGCTTCAATACAGATACGCAGTATTTT. Amino acid sequence: CASSFNTDTQYF.

This clone was counted once. V is TRBV19 and J is TRBJ1-5; D is possibly TRBD1 (6 bases). V was cut by 4 bases and J by 3 bases, with 10 bases left in between. Germline V gives CDR1 LNHDA, CDR2 SQIVND (reference sequence). The CDR3 is 14 residues long. CDR3 sequence: CASSTQGSNQPQHF. CDR3 coding DNA: TGTGCCAGTAGTACACAGGGATCCAATCAGCCCCAGCATTTT.

The genes are TRBV28 and TRBJ1-5, with D hard to call. V was cut by 8 bases and J by 9 bases, with 20 bases left in between. This CDR3 region has 14 residues. Germline loops: CDR1 MDHEN, CDR2 SYDVKM. DNA of the CDR3: TGTGCCAGCTGGTCTTGGCGGGATGTTCGGCCCCAGCATTTT. Translation gives CASWSWRDVRPQHF.

The V gene is TRBV19, the J gene TRBJ1-3; 7 positions agree with TRBD1. V was clipped by 8 bases and J by 0 bases; unmatched bases: 1. Germline V CDR1 and CDR2: LNHDA, SQIVND (reference sequence). This CDR3 is 13 amino acids long. DNA for the CDR3: TGTGCCAGTTGGACAGGCTCTGGAAACACCATATATTTT. Its translation: CASWTGSGNTIYF. Full variable domain (rest looked up from reference TRBV19 and TRBJ1-3): DGGITQSPKYLFRKEGQNVTLSCEQNLNHDAMYWYRQDPGQGLRLIYYSQIVNDFQKGDIAEGYSVSREKKESFPLTVTSAQKNPTAFYLCASWTGSGNTIYFGEGSWLTVV.

This clone has only one observation. The chain joins TRBV29-1 to TRBJ1-6; TRBD1 aligns across 10 bases. Germline V CDR1 and CDR2: SQVTM, ANQGSEA. The CDR3 length is 14 residues. The ends lost 6 bases at V and 8 bases at J; junction bases unmatched: 7. In nucleotides, the CDR3 is TGCAGCGTAAAAGGGACAGGGGTGGATTCACCCCTCCACTTT. Amino acids: CSVKGTGVDSPLHF. Filled out from reference TRBV29-1 and TRBJ1-6, the complete variable domain reads SAVISQKPSRDICQRGTSLTIQCQVDSQVTMMFWYRQQPGQSLTLIATANQGSEATYESGFVIDKFPISRPNLTFSTLTVSNMSPEDSSIYLCSVKGTGVDSPLHFGNGTRLTVT.

The CDR3 DNA is TGTGCCAGCAGCCAAGGCCGGGACAGGGGGCGAGGTCAGCCCCAGCATTTT. Translation gives CASSQGRDRGRGQPQHF. The gene calls are TRBV4-2 and TRBJ1-5; 12 nucleotides agree with TRBD1. CDR3 size: 17 residues. In germline, CDR1 is LGHNA, CDR2 YNFKEQ. Trimming removed 1 base from V and 6 bases from J; junction bases left unmatched: 7.

This clone was picked up a small number of times. The chain is built from TRBV7-3 and TRBJ1-2; unclear D gene. This CDR3 has 16 residues. V was clipped by 3 bases and J by 0 bases, with 14 bases between them. Germline CDR1 is SGHTA and CDR2 is FQGTGA. Here the CDR3 DNA reads TGTGCCAGCAGCTTCTCGGGTTCCACCTCTAACTATGGCTACACCTTC. Protein: CASSFSGSTSNYGYTF.

This clone turned up a few times. The rearrangement joins TRBV5-1 to TRBJ2-3; 8 positions agree with TRBD2. The CDR3 has 19 amino acids. The V gene's germline CDR1 is SGHRS and CDR2 YFSETQ. V dropped 4 bases and J dropped 6; count of bases not matched to a gene: 22. This CDR3 is CASSQRSFGAGVRGDTQYF. DNA for the CDR3: TGCGCCAGCAGCCAACGGAGCTTTGGAGCGGGGGTTCGAGGGGATACGCAGTATTTT.

V is TRBV28 and J is TRBJ1-1, with D possibly being TRBD1 (5 bases). V lost 3 bases and J 0 bases, leaving 14 bases between the germline ends. The V gene's germline CDR1 is MDHEN and CDR2 SYDVKM. CDR3 length: 16 amino acids. CDR3: CASSFSDQGMNTEAFF. The CDR3 DNA reads as TGTGCCAGCAGTTTTTCAGATCAGGGAATGAACACTGAAGCTTTCTTT.

The rearrangement joins TRBV9 to TRBJ1-2; D is perhaps TRBD1 (5 bases). The CDR3 sequence is 15 residues long. Trimming took 2 bases from V and 8 from J, leaving 19 bases between them. Germline V gene data show CDR1 as SGDLS and CDR2 as YYNGEE. The CDR3 region is CASSVRSTRVGGYTF. Here the CDR3 DNA reads TGTGCCAGCAGCGTCCGCAGTACCAGGGTAGGAGGCTACACCTTC.

As to this clone: Sequence at one end of the junction differs from germline and may be a read error. The chain couples TRBV7-3 to TRBJ2-7; 7 bases fit TRBD1. This CDR3 is built from 14 residues. The germline CDR1 and CDR2 sequences are SGHTA and FQGTGA. The CDR3 DNA follows: TGTGCCAGCAGCATAACAGGGGACTCCTACGAGCAGTACTTC. This gives the protein CASSITGDSYEQYF.

This clone turned up a few times. The chain has TRBV7-9 and TRBJ2-7; TRBD2 matches 10 bases. Germline-derived CDR1 and CDR2 are SEHNR and FQNEAQ (reference sequence). Germline trimming cut 5 bases from V and 6 bases from J; bases unmatched to any gene: 13. This CDR3 has 16 amino acids. Written as DNA, the CDR3 is TGTGCCAGCAGCCCTTTCGACACTAGCGGGGATCGCGAGCAGTACTTC. Translating it yields CASSPFDTSGDREQYF.

This clone appeared once. V and J are TRBV6-6 and TRBJ1-5; 8 bases line up with TRBD1. The CDR3 extends over 16 amino acids. Unmatched junction bases numbered 8, after V lost 2 bases and J lost 5 bases. The germline CDR1 and CDR2 sequences are MNHNY and SVGAGI (reference sequence). CDR3 in amino acids: CASSYGQGRGHQPQHF. In DNA form, the CDR3 reads TGTGCCAGCAGTTACGGACAGGGCCGGGGACATCAGCCCCAGCATTTT.

The genes are TRBV7-2 and TRBJ1-1; 9 bases are a match to TRBD1. With 5 bases clipped from V and 4 bases from J, the junction kept 5 bases outside the gene matches. The germline V gene encodes CDR1 SGHTA and CDR2 FQGNSA. The CDR3 contains 14 residues. In DNA form, the CDR3 reads TGTGCCAGCAGCCGGGACAGGGTGGGCACTGAAGCTTTCTTT. Translation gives CASSRDRVGTEAFF.

This clone was picked up a small number of times. The V gene is TRBV5-1, the J gene TRBJ1-2; tentatively, D is TRBD1 (6 bases). Germline V lookup: CDR1 SGHRS, CDR2 YFSETQ. V lost 9 bases and J 5 bases, leaving 17 bases between the germline ends. This CDR3 has 13 amino acids. As DNA, the CDR3 is TGCGCCACCAAGGGGGGGACGAGTTATGGCTACACCTTC. The encoded protein is CATKGGTSYGYTF.

This clone has just a few counts. The CDR3 protein is CASSRAGGSIQPQHF. In DNA form, the CDR3 reads TGTGCCAGCAGCCGAGCAGGGGGCTCAATTCAGCCCCAGCATTTT. The chain couples TRBV7-9 to TRBJ1-5; TRBD1 agrees at 8 bases. Per germline, CDR1 SEHNR and CDR2 FQNEAQ (reference sequence). The CDR3 spans 15 residues. V lost 5 bases to trimming and J lost 6 bases; unmatched junction nucleotides: 9.

The V and J genes are TRBV7-9 and TRBJ1-1, with 10 bases that match TRBD1. V lost 5 bases and J lost 0; bases outside the gene matches: 6. The CDR3 sequence is 16 residues long. Per germline, CDR1 SEHNR and CDR2 FQNEAQ (reference sequence). The chain's CDR3 is CASSPRGTGVNTEAFF. CDR3 in DNA: TGTGCCAGCAGCCCGAGGGGGACAGGGGTGAACACTGAAGCTTTCTTT. Full variable domain (rest looked up from reference TRBV7-9 and TRBJ1-1): DTGVSQNPRHKITKRGQNVTFRCDPISEHNRLYWYRQTLGQGPEFLTYFQNEAQLEKSRLLSDRFSAERPKGSFSTLEIQRTEQGDSAMYLCASSPRGTGVNTEAFFGQGTRLTVV.

This clone was picked up a small number of times. The chain uses TRBV7-2 and TRBJ2-3; 7 bases align to TRBD2. CDR3 length: 16 residues. The germline V gene encodes CDR1 SGHTA and CDR2 FQGNSA. The trim removed 1 base at V and 0 bases at J, leaving 4 bases unmatched. CDR3 nucleotides: TGTGCCAGCAGCTTAGGCCCAGCGGGAAGCACAGATACGCAGTATTTT. Its protein is CASSLGPAGSTDTQYF. The whole variable domain, remainder taken from reference TRBV7-2 and TRBJ2-3, is GAGVSQSPSNKVTEKGKDVELRCDPISGHTALYWYRQSLGQGLEFLIYFQGNSAPDKSGLPSDRFSAERTGGSVSTLTIQRTQQEDSAVYLCASSLGPAGSTDTQYFGPGTRLTVL.

This clone has just a few counts. The V and J genes are TRBV7-9 and TRBJ1-5; the D gene is possibly TRBD1 (5 bases). The V gene lost 4 bases and the J gene lost 5 bases, with 6 bases spanning the gap. CDR1 is SEHNR and CDR2 is FQNEAQ in the germline V gene (reference sequence). The CDR3 has 12 residues. The CDR3 protein is CASSSGHQPQHF. As DNA, the CDR3 is TGTGCCAGCAGCTCAGGGCATCAGCCCCAGCATTTT.

The chain joins TRBV4-2 to TRBJ2-3, with TRBD1 matching over 9 bases. J lost 8 bases, V lost 3 bases, and 6 bases had no gene match. Germline assignment: CDR1 LGHNA and CDR2 YNFKEQ. The CDR3 contains 14 residues. The CDR3 DNA is TGTGCCAGCAGCCACGGACAGGGGAGTGGTACGCAGTATTTT. It translates to CASSHGQGSGTQYF.